This entry is about one T cell receptor (beta chain). An amount of RNA that ranged from roughly 0.45 to 1 ug was reverse transcribed with random hexamers. In TCRdb, the immunoSEQ multiplex PCR reads were re-called with MiXCR into one record per CDR3 protein. The table records 150,000 to 200,000 distinct CDR3 sequences, 94% of them present only once. Trimming left V 2 bases short and J 1 base short, with 9 bases between. This CDR3 has 14 amino acids. The sample belongs to a study of CD8 T cells in Susac syndrome. Sequencing used CD4+ T cells from PBMCs. This clonotype was obtained from a human donor with multiple sclerosis. The chain couples TRBV12-3 or TRBV12-4 to TRBJ2-7; a weak D match, TRBD2 (6 bases). The CDR3 is CASSLWDSSYEQYF. The CDR3, as DNA: TGTGCCAGCAGTTTATGGGACTCTTCCTACGAGCAGTACTTC.